Listed below are T cell receptor beta chains from one sample, sequenced in a study of T cells in Graves' hyperthyroidism and ophthalmopathy. TCRdb re-called the multiplex PCR reads through MiXCR, storing one row per CDR3 protein. The table includes some 340,000 distinct CDR3 sequences, 12% to 15% detected once. Input material: blood. The receptors were gathered from a woman aged 40 to 50 with Graves' ophthalmopathy. CDR3s include the opening cysteine and the closing phenylalanine or tryptophan. A D gene is named only where the DNA matches it firmly.

j_call d_call v_call cdr3_aa
TRBJ2-5 . TRBV7-2 CASSLRLRGQETQYF
TRBJ1-2 TRBD1 TRBV29-1 CSVVDRGEVGDYGYTF
TRBJ2-7 TRBD1 TRBV30 CAWMVGQGGEQYF
TRBJ2-3 . TRBV20-1 CSANNRVGTDTQYF
TRBJ2-1 TRBD2 TRBV2 CASRSTSGSSYNEQFF
TRBJ2-7 . TRBV11-2 CASSFASGSSYEQYF
TRBJ1-2 . TRBV28 CASRSIVAPTIYGYTF
TRBJ1-1 . TRBV20-1 CSATRRETEAFF
TRBJ1-5 . TRBV6-1 CASSEQGNGIANQPQHF
TRBJ1-5 . TRBV7-9 CASSSGQPVQPQHF
TRBJ1-1 TRBD1 TRBV19 CASSIQPTGAQMNTEAFF
TRBJ1-5 . TRBV19 CASKVWGRNQPQHF